This note documents a single T cell receptor beta chain sequence. Its target is unknown. The data were taken from a study of CD8+ T cells in alopecia areata. Overall study context: The protocol delivered tofacitinib for 6 to 18 months, then withdrew it for 6 months.

The CDR3 is made up of 15 amino acids. In germline, CDR1 is MNHEY, CDR2 SVGAGI. The trim removed 0 bases at V and 6 bases at J, leaving 4 bases unmatched. cDNA reverse transcribed from extracted RNA served as the sequencing template. TCRdb's copy holds only in-frame clones and misses some; the assay was immunoSEQ multiplex PCR. The sample lists some 200,000 clones; roughly 60% were seen once. The study, taken as a whole, reports: Tofacitinib produced a significant decrease in scalp clonality and in expanded CD8+ clones among the top 100. An increase in clonality over normal scalp was evident in lesional scalp, especially alopecia totalis/universalis.

Treatment reported: oral pan-JAK inhibitor, 5-10 mg twice daily. The sequenced sample was CD4+ T cells sorted from blood, obtained at week 24, from a patient treated with tofacitinib. The TCR comes from a human donor with alopecia areata. The chain joins TRBV6-5 to TRBJ2-1; 8 bases line up with TRBD2. CDR3 protein: CASSYSGLAANEQFF. The CDR3 bases are TGTGCCAGCAGTTACTCCGGACTAGCTGCCAATGAGCAGTTCTTC.